This TCR beta chain stems from a study of CD8+CD57+ T cells in acquired aplastic anemia. Study information: Sorted cells (CD4+ and CD8+) yielded DNA amounts that averaged approximately 3.1 ug. General study findings and limits: Between the patient and control groups, CD8+ Simpson's diversity did not differ significantly. Overlap between patients and controls comprised roughly 28 CD8+ CDR3 sequences.

On this clonotype itself: Its antigen is unidentified.

The CDR3 is 16 residues long. V dropped 1 base and J dropped 5 bases, with 15 bases sitting between them. CDR1 LGHNA and CDR2 YSLEER come from the germline V gene. It was patients with CD8+CD57+ cell expansion by flow cytometry who were chosen for sequencing. Investigators profiled TCR beta VDJ and CDR3 from genomic DNA template. MiXCR was run by TCRdb on the reads, yielding one entry per CDR3 protein. The data contain a few hundred thousand distinct CDR3 sequences, 25% to 40% of them singletons. The specimen sequenced was sorted CD4+, CD8+, or CD8+CD57+ T cells (not recorded which) from PBMCs. The chain is built from TRBV4-3 and TRBJ1-3; possible D gene TRBD1, 5 bases. This receptor was identified in a human donor with aplastic anemia. CDR3 residues: CASSQVGESARNTIYF. The CDR3 coding sequence is TGCGCCAGCAGCCAAGTAGGGGAGTCCGCCCGAAACACCATATATTTT.